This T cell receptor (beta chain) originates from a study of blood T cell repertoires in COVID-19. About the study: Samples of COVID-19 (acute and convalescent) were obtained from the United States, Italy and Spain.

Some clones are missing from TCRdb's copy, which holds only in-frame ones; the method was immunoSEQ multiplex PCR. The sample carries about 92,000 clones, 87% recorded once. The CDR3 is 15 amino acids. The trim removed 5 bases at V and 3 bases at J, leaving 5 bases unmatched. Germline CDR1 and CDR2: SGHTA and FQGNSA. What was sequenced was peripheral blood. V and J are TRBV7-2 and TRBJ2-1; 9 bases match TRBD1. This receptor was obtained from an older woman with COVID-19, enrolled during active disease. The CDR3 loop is CASSPGQGGYNEQFF. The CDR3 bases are TGTGCCAGCAGCCCGGGACAGGGCGGCTACAATGAGCAGTTCTTC.